Listed below are T cell receptor beta chains from one sample, sequenced in a study of cytomegalovirus exposure and HLA in healthy donors. Sequencing was performed with immunoSEQ multiplex PCR; in TCRdb, only in-frame clones are kept and a portion is missing. The table has about 180,000 clones, about four fifths seen once. Sequenced material: PBMCs. These receptor sequences come from a girl between 5 and 17 years old in good health and CMV-seropositive. Both conserved end residues are part of each CDR3. Fields, in order: D gene, J gene, V gene, clone size, CDR3 protein, CDR3 DNA. The D gene is left open where the match is weak. Rows give clone size only sometimes, using once, few, many, or a class for an expanded clone.

NA,TRBJ2-7,TRBV7-9,NA,CASAGAYEQYF,TGTGCCAGCGCGGGCGCATACGAGCAGTACTTC
TRBD1,TRBJ2-2,TRBV30,once,CAWSASTGGFTGELFF,TGTGCCTGGAGTGCCTCGACAGGGGGCTTCACCGGGGAGCTGTTTTTT
NA,TRBJ2-5,TRBV4-2,NA,CASSQEGRSETQYF,TGTGCCAGCAGCCAAGAGGGGCGGAGCGAGACCCAGTACTTC
TRBD2,TRBJ2-7,TRBV7-6,NA,CASSLGEGPSTYEQYF,TGTGCCAGCAGCCTGGGGGAGGGCCCGTCTACCTACGAGCAGTACTTC
NA,TRBJ1-2,TRBV27,NA,CASSTTGKPSGYTF,TGTGCCAGCTCGACTACAGGGAAACCCTCCGGCTACACCTTC
TRBD2,TRBJ2-7,TRBV13,NA,CASSLGPTSGGSYEQYF,TGTGCCAGCAGCTTAGGTCCCACTAGCGGGGGTAGCTACGAGCAGTACTTC
TRBD1,TRBJ1-1,TRBV29-1,NA,CSVAARQGGTEAFF,TGCAGCGTCGCCGCCCGACAGGGCGGGACTGAAGCTTTCTTT
NA,TRBJ2-7,TRBV11-2,NA,CASSYSGLSYEQYF,TGTGCCAGCAGTTATAGCGGCCTCTCCTACGAGCAGTACTTC
NA,TRBJ2-1,TRBV11-2,NA,CASSLVTKQEQFF,TGTGCCAGCAGCTTAGTCACTAAGCAAGAGCAGTTCTTC
NA,TRBJ1-5,TRBV11-2,NA,CASSENRGQPQHF,TGTGCCAGCAGCGAAAACCGGGGTCAGCCCCAGCATTTT
NA,TRBJ1-6,TRBV5-6,NA,CASSLGSSYNSPLHF,TGTGCCAGCAGCTTGGGTAGCTCCTATAATTCACCCCTCCACTTT
NA,TRBJ1-4,TRBV4-1,NA,CASSQVGATNEKLFF,TGCGCCAGCAGCCAAGTAGGAGCAACTAATGAAAAACTGTTTTTT
TRBD1,TRBJ1-5,TRBV2,NA,CASKTDRGDNQPQHF,TGTGCCAGCAAAACGGACAGGGGAGACAATCAGCCCCAGCATTTT
TRBD2,TRBJ2-3,TRBV9,NA,CASSPYSGGTDTQYF,TGTGCCAGCAGCCCATACAGCGGGGGAACAGATACGCAGTATTTT
NA,TRBJ2-5,TRBV4-1,NA,CASSPPGYQETQYF,TGCGCCAGCAGCCCACCGGGGTACCAAGAGACCCAGTACTTC
NA,TRBJ2-1,TRBV5-4,once,CASSLGATPAHEQFF,TGTGCCAGCAGCTTGGGGGCGACCCCGGCCCATGAGCAGTTCTTC
TRBD2,TRBJ2-1,TRBV7-9,once,CASSGRVAGDREQFF,TGTGCCAGCAGCGGCAGAGTAGCGGGGGATCGTGAGCAGTTCTTC
NA,TRBJ2-7,TRBV5-4,NA,CASSLSWASVGYEQYF,TGTGCCAGCAGCTTGTCTTGGGCGTCGGTGGGCTACGAGCAGTACTTC
NA,TRBJ1-5,TRBV6-1,NA,CASSEGRANQPQHF,TGTGCCAGCAGTGAAGGCAGGGCCAATCAGCCCCAGCATTTT
NA,TRBJ1-1,TRBV7-8,NA,CASSQRTVSEAFF,TGTGCCAGCAGCCAGAGGACAGTTTCTGAAGCTTTCTTT
TRBD1,TRBJ1-2,TRBV9,NA,CASSPDRPRYGYTF,TGTGCCAGCAGCCCGGACAGGCCTAGATATGGCTACACCTTC
NA,TRBJ2-7,TRBV6-5,NA,CASSRDNYEQYF,TGTGCCAGCAGTAGGGACAACTACGAGCAGTACTTC
NA,TRBJ1-1,TRBV9,NA,CASSGPRGTEAFF,TGTGCCAGCAGCGGACCCAGGGGAACTGAAGCTTTCTTT
NA,TRBJ2-7,TRBV29-1,NA,CSASFTYEQYF,TGCAGCGCTTCGTTTACCTACGAGCAGTACTTC
NA,TRBJ1-2,TRBV29-1,few,CSVEAYGYTF,TGCAGCGTTGAGGCTTATGGCTACACCTTC
NA,TRBJ1-2,TRBV6-6,NA,CASSPQGQKNYGYTF,TGTGCCAGCAGCCCGCAAGGACAGAAAAACTATGGCTACACCTTC
TRBD1,TRBJ1-5,TRBV10-2,NA,CASSESSGTGNQPQHF,TGCGCCAGCAGTGAGTCAAGCGGGACAGGGAATCAGCCCCAGCATTTT
TRBD1,TRBJ1-2,TRBV25-1,NA,CASSADRHYGYTF,TGTGCCAGCAGTGCGGACAGGCACTATGGCTACACCTTC
NA,TRBJ1-3,TRBV7-8,NA,CASSLDVPGEGNTIYF,TGTGCCAGCAGCTTAGATGTTCCAGGGGAAGGAAACACCATATATTTT
TRBD1,TRBJ1-2,TRBV2,NA,CASSSGTGGNYGYTF,TGTGCCAGCAGTTCCGGGACAGGGGGCAACTATGGCTACACCTTC
TRBD2,TRBJ2-2,TRBV2,NA,CASNLAGGPGELFF,TGTGCCAGCAACTTAGCGGGGGGGCCCGGGGAGCTGTTTTTT
NA,TRBJ1-1,TRBV12-5,NA,CASGSHRDPTEAFF,TGTGCTAGTGGTTCCCACAGGGATCCCACTGAAGCTTTCTTT
NA,TRBJ2-5,TRBV6-5,NA,CASSGTGQETQYF,TGTGCCAGCAGTGGGACTGGCCAAGAGACCCAGTACTTC
NA,TRBJ1-2,TRBV28,NA,CASSFRFGYTF,TGTGCCAGCAGTTTTAGATTTGGCTACACCTTC
TRBD1,TRBJ1-3,TRBV28,once,CASSLNFGTGIGNTIYF,TGTGCCAGCAGTTTAAATTTTGGGACAGGTATTGGAAACACCATATATTTT
NA,TRBJ2-2,TRBV7-9,NA,CASSPGDRGGTGELFF,TGTGCCAGCAGCCCAGGAGACAGGGGAGGGACCGGGGAGCTGTTTTTT
TRBD1,TRBJ2-7,TRBV9,NA,CASSPWDSAYEQYF,TGTGCCAGCAGCCCTTGGGACAGCGCCTACGAGCAGTACTTC
NA,TRBJ1-1,TRBV18,NA,CASSQEWGVGAFF,TGTGCCAGCTCACAGGAATGGGGGGTCGGAGCTTTCTTT
NA,TRBJ2-3,TRBV5-5,NA,CASSLGQFTDTQYF,TGTGCCAGCAGCTTGGGACAGTTCACAGATACGCAGTATTTT
TRBD1,TRBJ2-1,TRBV2,NA,CASPTRDRVNEQFF,TGTGCCAGCCCTACCCGAGACAGGGTGAATGAGCAGTTCTTC
TRBD2,TRBJ2-1,TRBV11-2,NA,CASAFGGGAGNEQFF,TGTGCCAGCGCCTTTGGCGGGGGGGCGGGGAATGAGCAGTTCTTC
NA,TRBJ1-6,TRBV19,NA,CASSIDRWQGTSPLHF,TGTGCCAGTAGTATAGATCGATGGCAGGGGACCTCACCCCTCCACTTT
NA,TRBJ2-3,TRBV2,NA,CAREEQDSTDTQYF,TGCGCAAGGGAGGAACAGGACTCCACAGATACGCAGTATTTT
NA,TRBJ2-7,TRBV9,NA,CASSPIDGAYEQYF,TGTGCCAGCAGCCCCATTGACGGAGCCTACGAGCAGTACTTC
TRBD1,TRBJ2-7,TRBV9,once,CASSATGTGVQYF,TGTGCCAGCAGCGCCACCGGGACAGGAGTCCAGTACTTC
NA,TRBJ1-1,TRBV19,NA,CASSIGGLTEAFF,TGTGCCAGTAGTATTGGGGGCCTCACTGAAGCTTTCTTT
TRBD2,TRBJ2-7,TRBV27,NA,CASTVETSGRHYEQYF,TGTGCCAGCACCGTAGAGACTAGCGGGAGACACTACGAGCAGTACTTC
NA,TRBJ2-1,TRBV7-2,NA,CARGTPTYNEQFF,TGTGCCAGGGGGACTCCTACCTACAATGAGCAGTTCTTC
NA,TRBJ2-5,TRBV4-1,NA,CASSQGGGADPRETQYF,TGCGCCAGCAGCCAAGGTGGTGGGGCAGACCCGCGAGAGACCCAGTACTTC
TRBD2,TRBJ2-5,TRBV6-1,NA,CASSDTGSGDTQYF,TGTGCCAGCAGTGATACGGGAAGCGGGGACACCCAGTACTTC
NA,TRBJ2-3,TRBV29-1,NA,CSVEDLTRRYF,TGCAGCGTTGAAGATCTGACACGGCGGTATTTT
TRBD2,TRBJ2-5,TRBV2,NA,CASSDLGTSGQETQYF,TGTGCCAGCAGTGACCTGGGGACTAGCGGACAAGAGACCCAGTACTTC
NA,TRBJ2-6,TRBV5-1,NA,CASSRDISGANVLTF,TGCGCCAGCAGCCGGGACATATCTGGGGCCAACGTCCTGACTTTC
NA,TRBJ1-5,TRBV7-9,NA,CASSLESHNQPQHF,TGTGCCAGCAGCTTAGAGAGTCACAATCAGCCCCAGCATTTT